Shown below are 3 T cell receptor beta chains from a single sample sequenced in a study of Ad26.COV2.S vaccination and SARS-CoV-2 variants. Some clones are missing from TCRdb's copy, which holds only in-frame ones; the method was immunoSEQ multiplex PCR. This table holds over 400,000 clones, roughly 90% found once. As for treatment: approximately 18 received Ad26.COV2.S at low or high dose, single or two shots; roughly five received placebo; per-sample allocation not given. Samples came from day 63 after the first vaccine or placebo injection. The source material was peripheral blood, sampled in a trial of Ad26.COV2.S vaccine versus placebo. Receptors were obtained from a person aged 18-65 years who received the Ad26.COV2.S COVID-19 vaccine or a placebo.

The chain recombines TRBV18 with TRBJ2-7; the D is unclear. This CDR3 region has 13 residues. V lost 2 bases to trimming and J lost 3 bases, with 8 bases between them. Germline CDR1 and CDR2: KGHSH and LQKENI. The CDR3 here is CASSPIDGYEQYF. For the CDR3, the DNA is TGTGCCAGCTCACCAATCGACGGCTACGAGCAGTACTTC.

The chain joins TRBV6-2 or TRBV6-3 to TRBJ2-1; D possibly corresponds to TRBD1 (6 bases). Germline CDR1 MNHEY, CDR2 SVGEGT. CDR3 size: 19 residues. V lost 0 bases, J lost 6 bases, and 24 bases lay in between. The CDR3 DNA is TGTGCCAGCAGTTACTCTTGGGACATAGGGCTTGGACTTGGCAATGAGCAGTTCTTC. Amino acid sequence: CASSYSWDIGLGLGNEQFF.

The J gene is TRBJ1-5, the V gene TRBV27, with D possibly TRBD1 on 5 matching bases. Germline CDR1 MNHEY, CDR2 SMNVEV (reference sequence). Trimming took off 3 bases at V and 5 bases at J, with 14 bases between the two ends. This CDR3 contains 15 residues. The CDR3 loop is CASSLYTGGDQPQHF. As DNA, the CDR3 is TGTGCCAGCAGTTTGTATACAGGCGGGGATCAGCCCCAGCATTTT.